This T cell receptor (beta chain) originates from a study of CD8+CD57+ T cells in acquired aplastic anemia. On the study more broadly: Sorted CD4+ and CD8+ cells yielded about 3.1 ug of DNA on average. Study results and caveats: Patients versus controls showed no significant CD8+ Simpson's diversity difference.

In its sample, this clonotype was seen a few times. As yet, its antigen is unknown. The CDR3 is 12 residues long. The ends were cut back, 6 bases at V and 8 bases at J, with 14 bases in the middle. Germline V gene lookup returns CDR1 DFQATT and CDR2 SNEGSKA (reference sequence). Using genomic DNA as the template, TCR beta VDJ and CDR3 profiling was carried out. TCRdb reprocessed the reads via MiXCR and lists one record per CDR3 protein. The sample has roughly 160,000 distinct CDR3 sequences, 55% to 80% seen once. This clonotype was obtained from a human donor in good health. Material for sequencing was sorted CD4+, CD8+, or CD8+CD57+ T cells (not recorded which) from PBMCs. The rearrangement uses TRBV20-1 and TRBJ2-1; D could derive from TRBD1 or TRBD2 (7 bases each). CDR3 nucleotides: TGCAGTGCCAGGGGGGGAGTCGATGAGCAGTTCTTC. This gives the protein CSARGGVDEQFF.